This T cell receptor (beta chain) emerged from a study of blood T cell repertoires in COVID-19 (TCRdb year 2020). Notes on the research overall: The collaborator samples originated in the United States, Italy and Spain and spanned the acute and convalescent phases of COVID-19. The prospective study material was composed of cDNA or gDNA derived from T cells, B-cell-depleted T cells, or PBMCs. The dataset comprised deeply sampled blood TCRbeta repertoires from subjects exposed to, actively infected with, or recovered from COVID-19. The repertoires were released in a freely available public database meant as a resource for research on the immune response to SARS-CoV-2. The samples were drawn from two sources: the first 160 participants of the ongoing ImmuneRACE study, and 1,000 to 1,500 subjects contributed by 6 global collaborators. The sample metadata nearly always contained a de-identified subject ID, COVID-19 status, age in years and sex. Where available, HLA class I and class II types were obtained from metadata supplied by the sample provider rather than from assay-based typing.

As encoded in the germline V gene, CDR1 is KGHDR while CDR2 is SFDVKD. V was cut back by 7 bases and J by 4 bases, leaving a gap of 9 bases between them. Its CDR3 holds 12 amino acids, cysteine through phenylalanine. The read is trimmed to its CDR3 DNA, 36 bases read in frame from base 1. Of note for this clone: What this receptor recognizes is not known. Per-base qualities were not stored, and no clone one base away is much larger.

Beyond this particular receptor, the publication reports: Clinical and demographic metadata were provided uncurated, with the amount varying by source and participant.

Participants in the prospective study were enrolled through a virtual design, were aged about 18 to 90 years, and lived in roughly 24 United States geographic areas. In the prospective study, participants were assigned to cohorts based on the clinical history participants reported in a screening survey and a study questionnaire. Recovered participants in ImmuneRACE Cohort 3 were defined as having two consecutive negative NP/OP PCR tests, clearance from a healthcare professional, or resolution of symptoms. In the prospective study, whole blood, serum and a nasopharyngeal or oropharyngeal swab were collected from each participant by mobile phlebotomists. Additional blood draws and questionnaires over an approximately 2-month period could optionally be provided by prospective study participants. Before DNA extraction, blood samples from the prospective study were shipped at room temperature or frozen.

TCRbeta CDR3 regions were amplified from genomic DNA using the immunoSEQ Assay, a bias-controlled multiplex PCR. The source study handled its data this way. Nucleated cell counts per sample were estimated from amplification of reference gene primers within the assay. To quantify the absolute abundance of each unique TCRbeta CDR3 rearrangement, sequence reads were collapsed and filtered. Productive Simpson clonality was computed per sample as the square root of Simpson's diversity index over productive rearrangements. TCRdb's version of the immuneACCESS table is confined to in-frame rearrangements and falls short of the full clone set. An unresolved V gene accounts for under half of the shortfall where checked; the remainder is of unknown origin. The V and J calls and the clone size are those of that table, but D and trimming were determined from the DNA. The sample table holds about 250,000 clones, of which about 86% were seen once. The ten biggest clones cover 3.4% of the sample.

This receptor chain uses TRBV24-1 and TRBJ1-2; a tentative D match to TRBD1 spans 6 bases. The specimen was PBMCs or T cells enriched from blood (not recorded which). This TCR was recovered from a man aged 45 to 65 who had recovered from COVID-19. The CDR3 sequence is CATSRGGYGYTF. The DNA sequence is TGTGCCACCAGCAGGGGTGGCTATGGCTACACCTTC.